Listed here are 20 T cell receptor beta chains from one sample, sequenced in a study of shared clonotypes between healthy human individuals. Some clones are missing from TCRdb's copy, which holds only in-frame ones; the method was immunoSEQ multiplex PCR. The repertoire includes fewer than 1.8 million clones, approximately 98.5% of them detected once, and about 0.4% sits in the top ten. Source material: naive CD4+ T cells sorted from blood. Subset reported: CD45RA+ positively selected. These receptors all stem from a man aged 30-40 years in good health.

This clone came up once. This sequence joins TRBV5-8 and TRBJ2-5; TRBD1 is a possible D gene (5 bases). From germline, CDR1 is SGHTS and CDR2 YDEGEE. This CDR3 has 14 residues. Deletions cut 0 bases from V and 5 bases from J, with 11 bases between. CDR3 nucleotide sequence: TGTGCCAGCAGCTTGGGACAGATTCAGGAGACCCAGTACTTC. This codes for CASSLGQIQETQYF.

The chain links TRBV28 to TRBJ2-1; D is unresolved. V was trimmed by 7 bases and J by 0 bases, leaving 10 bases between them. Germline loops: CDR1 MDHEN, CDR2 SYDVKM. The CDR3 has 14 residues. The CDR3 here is CASNKRDSYNEQFF. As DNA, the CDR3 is TGTGCCAGCAACAAAAGAGACTCCTACAATGAGCAGTTCTTC.

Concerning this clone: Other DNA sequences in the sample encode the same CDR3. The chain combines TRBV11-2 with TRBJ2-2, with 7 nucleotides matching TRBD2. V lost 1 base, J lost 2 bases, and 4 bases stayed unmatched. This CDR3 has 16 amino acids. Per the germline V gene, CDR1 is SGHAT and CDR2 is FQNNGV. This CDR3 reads CASSLGQRENTGELFF. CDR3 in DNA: TGTGCCAGCAGCTTAGGACAGCGGGAAAACACCGGGGAGCTGTTTTTT.

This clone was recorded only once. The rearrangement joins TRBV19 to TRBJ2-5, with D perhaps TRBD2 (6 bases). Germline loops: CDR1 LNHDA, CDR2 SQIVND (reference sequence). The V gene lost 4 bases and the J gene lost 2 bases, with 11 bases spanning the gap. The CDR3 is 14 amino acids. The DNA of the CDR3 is TGTGCCAGTAGTAGGGACTTTCATCAAGAGACCCAGTACTTC. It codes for CASSRDFHQETQYF.

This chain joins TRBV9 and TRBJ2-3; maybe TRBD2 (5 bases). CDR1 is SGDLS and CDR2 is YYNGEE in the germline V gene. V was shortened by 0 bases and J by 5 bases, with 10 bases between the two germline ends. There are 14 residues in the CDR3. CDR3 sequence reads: CASSVDIGEDTQYF. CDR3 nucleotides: TGTGCCAGCAGCGTAGATATCGGGGAAGATACGCAGTATTTT.

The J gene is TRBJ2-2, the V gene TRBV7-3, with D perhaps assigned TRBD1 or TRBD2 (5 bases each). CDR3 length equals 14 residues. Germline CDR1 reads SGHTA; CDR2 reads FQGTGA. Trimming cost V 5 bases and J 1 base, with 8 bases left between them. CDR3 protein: CASSRGENTGELFF. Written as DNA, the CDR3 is TGTGCCAGCAGCCGGGGCGAGAACACCGGGGAGCTGTTTTTT.

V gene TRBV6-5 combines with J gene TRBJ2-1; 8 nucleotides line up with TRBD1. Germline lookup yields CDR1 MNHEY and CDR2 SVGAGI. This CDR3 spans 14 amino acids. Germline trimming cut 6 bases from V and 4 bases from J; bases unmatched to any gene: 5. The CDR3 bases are TGTGCCAGCAGCCGGGACAGGCGATACAATGAGCAGTTCTTC. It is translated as CASSRDRRYNEQFF.

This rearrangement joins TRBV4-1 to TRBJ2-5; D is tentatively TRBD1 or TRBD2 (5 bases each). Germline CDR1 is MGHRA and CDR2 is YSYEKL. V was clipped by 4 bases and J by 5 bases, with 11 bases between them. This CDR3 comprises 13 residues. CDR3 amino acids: CASSLGPAETQYF. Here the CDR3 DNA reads TGCGCCAGCAGCCTGGGACCCGCGGAGACCCAGTACTTC.

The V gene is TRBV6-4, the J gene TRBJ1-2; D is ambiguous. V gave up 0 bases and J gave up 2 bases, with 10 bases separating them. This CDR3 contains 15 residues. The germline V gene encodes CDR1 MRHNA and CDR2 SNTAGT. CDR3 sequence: CASSDSGANNYGYTF. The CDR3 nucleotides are TGTGCCAGCAGTGACTCCGGTGCAAACAACTATGGCTACACCTTC.

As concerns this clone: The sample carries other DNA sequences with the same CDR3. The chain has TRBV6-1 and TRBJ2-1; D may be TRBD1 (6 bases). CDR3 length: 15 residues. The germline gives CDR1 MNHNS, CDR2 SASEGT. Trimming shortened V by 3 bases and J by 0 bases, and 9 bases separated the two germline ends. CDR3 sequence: CASSEQGSSYNEQFF. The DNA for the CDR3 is TGTGCCAGCAGTGAGCAGGGGAGCTCCTACAATGAGCAGTTCTTC.

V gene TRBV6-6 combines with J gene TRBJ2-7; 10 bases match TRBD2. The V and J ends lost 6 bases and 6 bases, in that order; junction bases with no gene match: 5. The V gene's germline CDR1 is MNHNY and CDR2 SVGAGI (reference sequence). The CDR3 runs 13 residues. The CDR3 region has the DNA TGTGCCAGCAGCCCAGGACTAGCGGTCGAGCAGTACTTC. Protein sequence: CASSPGLAVEQYF.

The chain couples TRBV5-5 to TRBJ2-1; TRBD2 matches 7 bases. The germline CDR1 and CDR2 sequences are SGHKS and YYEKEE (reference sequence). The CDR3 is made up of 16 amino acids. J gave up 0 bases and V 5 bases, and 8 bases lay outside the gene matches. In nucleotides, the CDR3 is TGTGCCAGCAGTCGCGAAGCGGGATTCTCCTACAATGAGCAGTTCTTC. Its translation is CASSREAGFSYNEQFF. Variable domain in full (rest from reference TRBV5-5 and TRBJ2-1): DAGVTQSPTHLIKTRGQQVTLRCSPISGHKSVSWYQQVLGQGPQFIFQYYEKEERGRGNFPDRFSARQFPNYSSELNVNALLLGDSALYLCASSREAGFSYNEQFFGPGTRLTVL.

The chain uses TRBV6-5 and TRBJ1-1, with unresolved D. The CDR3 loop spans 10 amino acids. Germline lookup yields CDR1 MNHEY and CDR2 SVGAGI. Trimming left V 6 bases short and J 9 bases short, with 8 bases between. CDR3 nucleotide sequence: TGTGCCAGCAGCCCCACGCAAGCTTTCTTT. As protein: CASSPTQAFF.

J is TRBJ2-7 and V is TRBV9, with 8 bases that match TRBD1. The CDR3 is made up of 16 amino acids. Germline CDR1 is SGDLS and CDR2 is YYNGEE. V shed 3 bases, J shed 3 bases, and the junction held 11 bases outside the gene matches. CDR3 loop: CASSAPDRADFYEQYF. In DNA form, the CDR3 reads TGTGCCAGCAGCGCCCCGGACAGGGCGGACTTCTACGAGCAGTACTTC.

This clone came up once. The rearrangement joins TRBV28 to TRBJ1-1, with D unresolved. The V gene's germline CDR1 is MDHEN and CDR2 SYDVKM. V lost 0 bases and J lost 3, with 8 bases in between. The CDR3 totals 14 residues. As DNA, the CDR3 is TGTGCCAGCAGTTTATGGCGGCACGACACTGAAGCTTTCTTT. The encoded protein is CASSLWRHDTEAFF.

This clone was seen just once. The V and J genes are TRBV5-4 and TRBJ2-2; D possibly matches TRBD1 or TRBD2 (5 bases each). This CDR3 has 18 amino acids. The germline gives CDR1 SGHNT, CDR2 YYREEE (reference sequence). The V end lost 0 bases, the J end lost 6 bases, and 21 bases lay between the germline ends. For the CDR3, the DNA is TGTGCCAGCAGCTTGGATTTGGGGCTGTCGGGGCGCGCCGGGGAGCTGTTTTTT. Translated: CASSLDLGLSGRAGELFF.

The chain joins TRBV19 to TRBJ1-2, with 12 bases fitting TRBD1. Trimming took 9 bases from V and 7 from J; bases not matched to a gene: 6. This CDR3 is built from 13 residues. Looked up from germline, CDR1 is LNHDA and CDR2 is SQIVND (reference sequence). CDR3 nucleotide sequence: TGTGCCAGCCGGGACAGGGGGCTTGGTGGCTACACCTTC. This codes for CASRDRGLGGYTF.

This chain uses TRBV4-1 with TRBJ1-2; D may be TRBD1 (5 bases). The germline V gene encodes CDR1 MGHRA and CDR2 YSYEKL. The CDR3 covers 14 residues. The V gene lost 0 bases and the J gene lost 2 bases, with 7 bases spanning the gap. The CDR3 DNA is TGCGCCAGCAGCCAAGATCGACAGAACTATGGCTACACCTTC. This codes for CASSQDRQNYGYTF.

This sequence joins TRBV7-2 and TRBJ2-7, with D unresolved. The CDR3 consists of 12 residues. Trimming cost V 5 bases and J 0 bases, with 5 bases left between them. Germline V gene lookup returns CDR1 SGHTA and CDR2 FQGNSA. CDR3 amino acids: CASSILSYEQYF. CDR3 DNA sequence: TGTGCCAGCAGCATACTCTCCTACGAGCAGTACTTC. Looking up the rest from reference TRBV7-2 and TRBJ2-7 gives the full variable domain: GAGVSQSPSNKVTEKGKDVELRCDPISGHTALYWYRQSLGQGLEFLIYFQGNSAPDKSGLPSDRFSAERTGGSVSTLTIQRTQQEDSAVYLCASSILSYEQYFGPGTRLTVT.

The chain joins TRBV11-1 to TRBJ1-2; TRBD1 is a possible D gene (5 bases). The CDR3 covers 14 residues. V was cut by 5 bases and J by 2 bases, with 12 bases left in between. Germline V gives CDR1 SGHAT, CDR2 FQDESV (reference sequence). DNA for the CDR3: TGTGCCAGCAGCCCAGGGATGGGAAACTATGGCTACACCTTC. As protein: CASSPGMGNYGYTF.